This T cell receptor (beta chain) is drawn from a study of OX40 agonist ivuxolimab in advanced cancers. For the study at large: Ivuxolimab, an agonistic anti-OX40 (CD134) antibody, was given to patients.

Any history of autoimmune disease or systemic immunosuppression disqualified patients. Data came from immunoSEQ multiplex PCR; TCRdb stores just in-frame clones and leaves some out. The sample has roughly 19,000 clones, 88% seen once. CDR3 length: 15 amino acids. The V gene end was trimmed by 0 bases and the J gene end by 3 bases; junction bases not matched to a gene: 4. Germline lookup yields CDR1 SGHRS and CDR2 YFSETQ. This clonotype was obtained from an adult with an advanced solid tumor such as melanoma, head and neck, liver or kidney cancer. The gene calls are TRBV5-1 and TRBJ2-7, with 9 bases matching TRBD2. Sequencing was performed on CD4+ or CD8+ T cells sorted from blood, taken in a trial of the OX40 agonist ivuxolimab. CDR3 DNA: TGCGCCAGCAGCTTGGGCGGGAGGGCCATCTACGAGCAGTACTTC. It specifies CASSLGGRAIYEQYF.